These 4 T cell receptor beta chains share one sample of origin, sequenced in a study of T cells after yellow fever vaccination. A single record per CDR3 protein comes from TCRdb applying MiXCR to the 5' RACE reads. Altogether 500,000 to 650,000 distinct CDR3 sequences are present, 9% to 15% being singletons, with the ten largest covering just under 15%. Sequencing used PBMCs, obtained on the day of the yellow fever booster vaccination. The receptors originated from a man aged 25-45 years who received the YFV17D yellow fever vaccine.

J is TRBJ2-7 and V is TRBV20-1; D call uncertain. The V gene lost 0 bases and the J gene lost 10 bases, with 10 bases spanning the gap. The CDR3 length is 11 residues. Germline-derived CDR1 and CDR2 are DFQATT and SNEGSKA (reference sequence). In DNA form, the CDR3 reads TGCAGTGCTAGAGACGTTGGAGACCAGTACTTC. Translating it yields CSARDVGDQYF.

This chain links TRBV28 with TRBJ2-4, with D possibly TRBD2 on 6 matching bases. Trimming cost V 3 bases and J 1 base, with 13 bases left between them. The CDR3 sequence is 16 residues long. Per germline, CDR1 MDHEN and CDR2 SYDVKM. The CDR3 DNA sequence: TGTGCCAGCAGTTTCTGGAGCGCGGGGGCCAAAAACATTCAGTACTTC. Its protein product is CASSFWSAGAKNIQYF. Based on the CDR3 plus reference TRBV28 and TRBJ2-4, the full variable domain is DVKVTQSSRYLVKRTGEKVFLECVQDMDHENMFWYRQDPGLGLRLIYFSYDVKMKEKGDIPEGYSVSREKKERFSLILESASTNQTSMYLCASSFWSAGAKNIQYFGAGTRLSVL.

This clonotype was detected ten times or more. The chain employs TRBV28 and TRBJ2-4, with D perhaps TRBD2 (5 bases). Per the germline V gene, CDR1 is MDHEN and CDR2 is SYDVKM. Trimming cost V 6 bases and J 0 bases, with 12 bases left between them. CDR3 length: 15 residues. The CDR3 here is CASRSSGLAKNIQYF. The CDR3, as DNA: TGTGCCAGCAGATCCTCGGGATTAGCCAAAAACATTCAGTACTTC.

A few counts support this clonotype. The rearrangement joins TRBV2 to TRBJ2-2; D gene ambiguous. This CDR3 is built from 14 residues. From germline, CDR1 is SNHLY and CDR2 FYNNEI. With 4 bases removed from V and 4 bases from J, the gap between germline ends came to 10 bases. In DNA form, the CDR3 reads TGTGCCAGCAGTGCAACCCATAGCACCGGGGAGCTGTTTTTT. This gives the protein CASSATHSTGELFF. Variable domain in full (rest from reference TRBV2 and TRBJ2-2): EPEVTQTPSHQVTQMGQEVILRCVPISNHLYFYWYRQILGQKVEFLVSFYNNEISEKSEIFDDQFSVERPDGSNFTLKIRSTKLEDSAMYFCASSATHSTGELFFGEGSRLTVL.